Following are 3 T cell receptor beta chains from one sample sequenced in a study of T cell changes during pregnancy in multiple sclerosis. Method: immunoSEQ multiplex PCR; TCRdb's copy keeps in-frame clones and lacks some. The profile shows 90,000 to 95,000 clones, 85% to 95% of them singletons. The material sequenced was peripheral blood, taken in the first trimester of pregnancy. The origin of the receptors is a female donor with multiple sclerosis, enrolled in a pregnancy study.

The rearrangement links TRBV5-4 to TRBJ2-5; D may be TRBD2 (6 bases). The germline V gene encodes CDR1 SGHNT and CDR2 YYREEE (reference sequence). Between the trimmed V and J ends, which lost 5 bases and 2 bases, there was a span of 10 bases. This CDR3 is built from 13 residues. CDR3 bases: TGTGCCAGCAGGGTGGGAGGACAAGAGACCCAGTACTTC. Its translation: CASRVGGQETQYF.

The genes are TRBV9 and TRBJ2-7, with TRBD1 matching 9 bases. Trimming took 4 bases from V and 0 from J; bases not matched to a gene: 8. From germline, CDR1 is SGDLS and CDR2 YYNGEE. The CDR3 loop spans 16 amino acids. The CDR3 DNA is TGTGCCAGCAGCCCTAGATTGGGACAGGGCTCCTACGAGCAGTACTTC. Amino acids: CASSPRLGQGSYEQYF.

The chain couples TRBV19 to TRBJ1-5; D is perhaps TRBD1 (6 bases). V lost 3 bases, J lost 6 bases, and 18 bases lay in between. Germline V gene data show CDR1 as LNHDA and CDR2 as SQIVND (reference sequence). The CDR3 has 16 amino acids. The chain's CDR3 is CASSMGPERGTQPQHF. As DNA, the CDR3 is TGTGCCAGTAGTATGGGTCCGGAGAGGGGGACTCAGCCCCAGCATTTT.